This TCR beta chain was sequenced during a study of CD8 T cells in ankylosing spondylitis. Points from the study as a whole: For ankylosing spondylitis blood, a TCR beta motif of about 8 highly homologous variants appeared characteristic. Some motif variants were previously reported in reactive arthritis synovial fluid and blood. A CD8+ phenotype characterized the disease-linked clones, which were relatively rare in peripheral blood.

In regard to this clonotype: Its specificity is unknown.

Per the germline V gene, CDR1 is MNHNS and CDR2 is SASEGT. The CDR3 extends over 13 amino acids. Deletions cut 6 bases from V and 4 bases from J, with 11 bases between. TCRdb re-derived calls from the 5' RACE reads in MiXCR, one entry per CDR3 protein. The sample holds just over 350,000 distinct CDR3 sequences, 20% seen once. The sequence derives from a male donor with ankylosing spondylitis or in good health (not recorded which). This chain links TRBV6-1 with TRBJ2-3, with D uncertain. The sequenced sample was blood, either unsorted or a sorted T cell fraction (not recorded which). The DNA for the CDR3 is TGTGCCAGCAGGGCCCCGGGTCCAGATACGCAGTATTTT. Its protein is CASRAPGPDTQYF.